This TCR beta chain derives from a study of blood T cell repertoires in COVID-19. The overall study: Sites across the United States, Italy and Spain contributed samples from acute and convalescent COVID-19. The analysed material was cDNA or gDNA that came from T cells, B-cell-depleted T cells, or PBMCs.

In the original processing: For nucleated cells, counts were estimated from reference gene primer amplification. Generated by immunoSEQ multiplex PCR, the TCRdb table keeps only in-frame clones and is missing some. V, J and clone size are those of that table, while D and trimming were read from the DNA. The sample includes 210,000 or so clones, 89% seen only once; the top ten take approximately 6.7%. What was sequenced was peripheral blood. The origin of this receptor is a man between 35 and 55 years old with acute or convalescent COVID-19.

CDR3 loop: CASSSLAGLEGGIQYF. The CDR3 DNA reads TGTGCCAGCAGCTCCCTCGCGGGACTAGAAGGGGGCATTCAGTACTTC. The V call is TRBV13, the J call TRBJ2-4; 8 bases align to TRBD2. CDR1 PRHDT and CDR2 FYEKMQ come from the germline V gene (reference sequence). This CDR3 comprises 16 residues. Trimming took 4 bases from V and 9 from J; bases not matched to a gene: 14.